These 9 T cell receptor beta chains originate from one sample sequenced in a study of alternative splicing in chronic myeloid leukemia remission. The time point here: chronic-phase CML before TKI therapy (screening/day 1). Each library started from around 1 ug total RNA with poly-A enrichment. No DNA is given; TCRdb re-called the bulk RNA-seq reads and lists each CDR3 protein once. The sample includes 650 to 850 distinct CDR3 sequences, around 96% of them seen just once. The sequences come from PBMCs or total blood leukocytes (not recorded which), collected at diagnosis. These receptor sequences come from an adult with chronic myeloid leukemia.

This rearrangement joins TRBV15 to TRBJ1-1. CDR3 size: 13 residues. Germline V CDR1 and CDR2: LNHNV, YYDKDF (reference sequence). The CDR3 sequence: CATSSGGDTEAFF.

The gene calls are TRBV18 and TRBJ2-3; checking the TCRdb D call of TRBD2 is not possible without DNA. CDR3 length equals 17 residues. Per germline, CDR1 KGHSH and CDR2 LQKENI. CDR3 sequence reads: CASSPRTSGTTADTQYF.

This clonotype was seen once. The J gene is TRBJ1-2, the V gene TRBV18. The CDR3 consists of 16 residues. Germline V gene sequence: CDR1 KGHSH, CDR2 LQKENI. The chain's CDR3 is CASSPTTSGLNYGYTF.

The CDR3 sequence is CASSLYGTSGYYNEQFF. The rearrangement joins TRBV7-2 to TRBJ2-1; TCRdb picks TRBD2, but there is no DNA to check that call. Looked up from germline, CDR1 is SGHTA and CDR2 is FQGNSA. The CDR3 is made up of 17 amino acids. Together with reference TRBV7-2 and TRBJ2-1, the CDR3 gives the full variable domain: GAGVSQSPSNKVTEKGKDVELRCDPISGHTALYWYRQSLGQGLEFLIYFQGNSAPDKSGLPSDRFSAERTGGSVSTLTIQRTQQEDSAVYLCASSLYGTSGYYNEQFFGPGTRLTVL.

The chain links TRBV20-1 to TRBJ2-3; TCRdb returns TRBD2, unconfirmable since there is no DNA. Looked up from germline, CDR1 is DFQATT and CDR2 is SNEGSKA (reference sequence). This CDR3 has 15 residues. The CDR3: CSARLVAGATDTQYF.

This chain uses TRBV19 with TRBJ2-2; TCRdb returns TRBD2, unconfirmable since there is no DNA. This CDR3 spans 16 amino acids. Per germline, CDR1 LNHDA and CDR2 SQIVND (reference sequence). CDR3: CASGTQSGIHTGELFF. Filled out from reference TRBV19 and TRBJ2-2, the complete variable domain reads DGGITQSPKYLFRKEGQNVTLSCEQNLNHDAMYWYRQDPGQGLRLIYYSQIVNDFQKGDIAEGYSVSREKKESFPLTVTSAQKNPTAFYLCASGTQSGIHTGELFFGEGSRLTVL.

The chain couples TRBV5-1 to TRBJ2-5; TCRdb proposes TRBD2, but this gene call is untestable without DNA. CDR1 SGHRS and CDR2 YFSETQ come from the germline V gene. The CDR3 sequence is 14 residues long. Here the CDR3 reads CASSPGGLEETQYF. Combining the CDR3 with reference TRBV5-1 and TRBJ2-5 gives the whole variable domain KAGVTQTPRYLIKTRGQQVTLSCSPISGHRSVSWYQQTPGQGLQFLFEYFSETQRNKGNFPGRFSGRQFSNSRSEMNVSTLELGDSALYLCASSPGGLEETQYFGPGTRLLVL.

The V gene is TRBV7-9, the J gene TRBJ2-2; TCRdb designates TRBD2, a call that cannot be tested without DNA. Per germline, CDR1 SEHNR and CDR2 FQNEAQ (reference sequence). This CDR3 contains 12 residues. CDR3 region: CASSSGTGELFF.

V is TRBV6-2 or TRBV6-3 and J is TRBJ2-1; the TCRdb call, TRBD2, lacks DNA for checking. CDR1 and CDR2 (germline): MNHEY, SVGEGT. This CDR3 has 17 residues. The CDR3 sequence: CASSYSGLAGGGYEQFF.